These 4 T cell receptor beta chains share one sample of origin, sequenced in a study of blood T cells in healthy people across ages. Combining a sample-barcoded 5' primer with a J-beta primer mix, a second PCR ran for about 7 to 12 cycles. TCRdb reprocessed the 5' RACE reads with MiXCR, giving one entry per CDR3 protein. The data hold fewer than 2,000,000 distinct CDR3 sequences, with roughly 32% observed a single time. Sequences were obtained from blood. The source is a woman younger than 45 in good health.

The rearrangement uses TRBV12-3 or TRBV12-4 and TRBJ1-5; D gene unclear. This CDR3 has 13 amino acids. Trimming took off 7 bases at V and 4 bases at J, with 11 bases between the two ends. CDR3: CASTDQPNQPQHF. CDR3 bases: TGTGCCAGCACTGACCAGCCTAATCAGCCCCAGCATTTT.

This clonotype has only a few counts. The chain recombines TRBV4-1 with TRBJ2-1, with 11 bases that match TRBD2. Germline V lookup: CDR1 MGHRA, CDR2 YSYEKL. J gave up 4 bases and V 3 bases, and 5 bases lay outside the gene matches. CDR3 length: 16 residues. The CDR3 spells CASSQVAGGIYNEQFF. CDR3 DNA: TGCGCCAGCAGCCAGGTAGCGGGGGGGATTTACAATGAGCAGTTCTTC.

This clonotype was counted between two and nine times. The CDR3 sequence is CASSRSSGLVYEQYF. The CDR3, as DNA: TGTGCCAGCAGCCGGTCTTCGGGGTTGGTCTACGAGCAGTACTTC. The chain has TRBV14 and TRBJ2-7; tentative D call: TRBD2 (5 bases). Trimming removed 4 bases at V and 3 bases at J, with 16 bases between. Per the germline V gene, CDR1 is SGHDN and CDR2 is FVKESK. The CDR3 extends over 15 amino acids.

V gene TRBV10-3 combines with J gene TRBJ2-2, with D perhaps matching TRBD1 (6 bases). Per germline, CDR1 ENHRY and CDR2 SYGVKD. V shed 5 bases and J shed 2 bases, with 15 bases lying between them. The CDR3 length is 16 residues. For the CDR3, the DNA is TGTGCCATCAGTAGAAATCAGGGGACCAACACCGGGGAGCTGTTTTTT. This gives the protein CAISRNQGTNTGELFF.